This passage covers 18 T cell receptor beta chains from one sample sequenced in a study of blood T cells in healthy people across ages. A J-beta primer mix and a sample-barcoded 5' primer were used in a second PCR of roughly 6 to 12 cycles. TCRdb re-derived calls from the 5' RACE reads in MiXCR, one entry per CDR3 protein. The sample shows over 1.5 million distinct CDR3 sequences, 49% of them seen only once. Source material: blood. The receptors derive from a woman in her thirties or forties in good health.

The rearrangement links TRBV12-3 or TRBV12-4 to TRBJ1-4; 9 nucleotides align to TRBD1. V gave up 3 bases and J gave up 1 base; unmatched junction bases: 12. The CDR3 totals 19 residues. The DNA of the CDR3 is TGTGCCAGCAGTTTCTCCACACAGGGGGCGAAGGGAACTAATGAAAAACTGTTTTTT. It specifies CASSFSTQGAKGTNEKLFF.

This chain links TRBV4-3 with TRBJ2-1; D is perhaps TRBD1 (6 bases). CDR3 size: 14 residues. Trimming cost V 0 bases and J 13 bases, with 16 bases left between them. Per germline, CDR1 LGHNA and CDR2 YSLEER. The CDR3 DNA follows: TGCGCCAGCAGCCAAGACCCCAGGGGAGAGACCCAGTTCTTC. It yields the protein CASSQDPRGETQFF.

The genes are TRBV27 and TRBJ2-7; D possibly corresponds to TRBD2 (5 bases). Germline V gene data show CDR1 as MNHEY and CDR2 as SMNVEV (reference sequence). The CDR3 is made up of 16 amino acids. Trimming pared 8 bases from V and 0 bases from J, leaving 20 bases between. The DNA for the CDR3 is TGTGCCAGCTCCCACAGTGTGGGAGAAATCTCCTACGAGCAGTACTTC. This sequence encodes CASSHSVGEISYEQYF.

The table lists this clonotype with a few counts. The chain is built from TRBV20-1 and TRBJ2-5; tentative D call: TRBD1 (7 bases). V was shortened by 0 bases and J by 4 bases, with 18 bases between the two germline ends. CDR1 is DFQATT, CDR2 SNEGSKA, per germline (reference sequence). The CDR3 runs to 16 residues. This chain's CDR3 is CSARDLSQGDSETQYF. CDR3 in DNA: TGCAGTGCTAGAGATCTATCGCAGGGGGACTCAGAGACCCAGTACTTC.

This clonotype is a singleton in its sample. This chain connects TRBV7-2 to TRBJ2-1; no clear D. CDR1 SGHTA and CDR2 FQGNSA come from the germline V gene. CDR3 length equals 17 residues. V lost 2 bases, J lost 5 bases, and 19 bases lay in between. The DNA for the CDR3 is TGTGCCAGCAGCTTACTCAGTTTTACGGGTGGACACAATGAGCAGTTCTTC. Protein: CASSLLSFTGGHNEQFF.

The sample holds a few counts of this clonotype. The genes are TRBV20-1 and TRBJ1-6, with D perhaps matching TRBD1 (5 bases). V was clipped by 5 bases and J by 5 bases, with 22 bases between them. The CDR3 consists of 17 residues. The germline V gene encodes CDR1 DFQATT and CDR2 SNEGSKA (reference sequence). CDR3 region: CSAATPGAGLNNSPLHF. As DNA, the CDR3 is TGCAGTGCTGCTACTCCGGGAGCGGGACTGAATAATTCACCCCTCCACTTT.

The chain carries TRBV7-9 and TRBJ2-3, with TRBD2 matching 12 bases. Germline CDR1 is SEHNR and CDR2 is FQNEAQ (reference sequence). The J segment lost 5 bases and the V segment lost 2 bases, leaving 8 bases of the junction unmatched. CDR3 length: 17 amino acids. The CDR3 spells CASSLPRLAGDGDTQYF. CDR3 nucleotides: TGTGCCAGCAGCTTACCCCGACTAGCGGGGGACGGAGATACGCAGTATTTT.

The gene calls are TRBV9 and TRBJ2-6; TRBD1 might be the D (5 bases). CDR3 length: 18 amino acids. V was cut by 7 bases and J by 2 bases, with 22 bases left in between. Looked up from germline, CDR1 is SGDLS and CDR2 is YYNGEE. This CDR3 reads CASRVLDSPLTGANVLTF. As DNA, the CDR3 is TGTGCCAGCCGGGTCCTAGACAGTCCCTTAACTGGGGCCAACGTCCTGACTTTC.

V usage is TRBV29-1 and J usage is TRBJ2-3; unclear D gene. CDR1 SQVTM and CDR2 ANQGSEA come from the germline V gene. The CDR3 has 13 amino acids. Trimming pared 8 bases from V and 0 bases from J, leaving 12 bases between. The CDR3 DNA reads as TGCAGCCACGAAGGGTCGAGCACAGATACGCAGTATTTT. Translated: CSHEGSSTDTQYF.

This clonotype has a handful of counts. The V gene is TRBV20-1, the J gene TRBJ2-5; 12 nucleotides match TRBD2. V was clipped by 4 bases and J by 4 bases; unmatched bases: 4. Germline lookup yields CDR1 DFQATT and CDR2 SNEGSKA (reference sequence). This CDR3 comprises 14 residues. The CDR3 DNA reads TGCAGTGCTACTAGCGGGGGGGCCGGAGAGACCCAGTACTTC. Protein: CSATSGGAGETQYF.

J is TRBJ2-1 and V is TRBV9, with 9 bases that match TRBD1. With V trimmed by 2 bases and J by 2 bases, 8 bases remained unmatched. Germline CDR1 is SGDLS and CDR2 is YYNGEE. CDR3 size: 17 residues. CDR3 bases: TGTGCCAGCAGCGTGGCCGTGGACAGGGGACCCTACAATGAGCAGTTCTTC. This encodes CASSVAVDRGPYNEQFF.

The chain recombines TRBV6-2 or TRBV6-3 with TRBJ2-3, with D possibly matching TRBD2 (5 bases). This CDR3 region has 16 residues. V was clipped by 0 bases and J by 1 base, with 11 bases between them. CDR1 and CDR2 from the germline V gene are MNHEY and SVGEGT. CDR3 protein: CASSYSSRGGTDTQYF. The DNA for the CDR3 is TGTGCCAGCAGTTACTCTTCCCGGGGTGGCACAGATACGCAGTATTTT.

The rearrangement links TRBV4-1 to TRBJ1-5; D not resolved. Germline CDR1 is MGHRA and CDR2 is YSYEKL. V was clipped by 1 base and J by 9 bases, with 16 bases between them. The CDR3 consists of 15 residues. DNA of the CDR3: TGCGCCAGCAGCCAAGTCTCGGCAGGACTACGGCCCCAGCATTTT. Translating it yields CASSQVSAGLRPQHF.

V usage is TRBV6-1 and J usage is TRBJ2-3, with 7 bases identical to TRBD2. The length of the CDR3 is 14 residues. Per germline, CDR1 MNHNS and CDR2 SASEGT. Trimming removed 5 bases from V and 6 bases from J; junction bases left unmatched: 8. For the CDR3, the DNA is TGTGCCAGCAGTTCCCGGACTAGTAGGGATACGCAGTATTTT. This encodes CASSSRTSRDTQYF.

This clonotype has only a few counts. The chain has TRBV15 and TRBJ2-3, with 7 nucleotides matching TRBD2. The CDR3 loop spans 16 amino acids. Germline CDR1 LNHNV, CDR2 YYDKDF (reference sequence). V shed 3 bases, J shed 5 bases, and the junction held 11 bases outside the gene matches. The CDR3 nucleotides read TGTGCCACCAGCAGCCCTTCCCAGCGGGGTGGAGATACGCAGTATTTT. Translation: CATSSPSQRGGDTQYF.

The chain links TRBV5-5 to TRBJ2-7; D unresolved. This CDR3 comprises 14 residues. V was trimmed by 2 bases and J by 3 bases, leaving 12 bases between them. CDR1 and CDR2 (germline): SGHKS, YYEKEE (reference sequence). The CDR3, as DNA: TGTGCCAGCAGCTTTCCTGACATACTCTACGAGCAGTACTTC. It yields the protein CASSFPDILYEQYF.

The chain uses TRBV20-1 and TRBJ2-1; 9 positions agree with TRBD2. With 4 bases clipped from V and 7 bases from J, the junction kept 11 bases outside the gene matches. Germline assignment: CDR1 DFQATT and CDR2 SNEGSKA (reference sequence). CDR3 length: 15 amino acids. In DNA form, the CDR3 reads TGCAGTGCTAAACGTAGCGGGAGTATGGGGAATGAGCAGTTCTTC. The encoded protein is CSAKRSGSMGNEQFF.

The gene calls are TRBV12-3 or TRBV12-4 and TRBJ1-1; 8 bases are a match to TRBD1. The CDR3 has 13 residues. V lost 4 bases to trimming and J lost 4 bases; unmatched junction nucleotides: 2. CDR3 coding DNA: TGTGCCAGCAGTTACAGGGGGAGCACTGAAGCTTTCTTT. As protein: CASSYRGSTEAFF.